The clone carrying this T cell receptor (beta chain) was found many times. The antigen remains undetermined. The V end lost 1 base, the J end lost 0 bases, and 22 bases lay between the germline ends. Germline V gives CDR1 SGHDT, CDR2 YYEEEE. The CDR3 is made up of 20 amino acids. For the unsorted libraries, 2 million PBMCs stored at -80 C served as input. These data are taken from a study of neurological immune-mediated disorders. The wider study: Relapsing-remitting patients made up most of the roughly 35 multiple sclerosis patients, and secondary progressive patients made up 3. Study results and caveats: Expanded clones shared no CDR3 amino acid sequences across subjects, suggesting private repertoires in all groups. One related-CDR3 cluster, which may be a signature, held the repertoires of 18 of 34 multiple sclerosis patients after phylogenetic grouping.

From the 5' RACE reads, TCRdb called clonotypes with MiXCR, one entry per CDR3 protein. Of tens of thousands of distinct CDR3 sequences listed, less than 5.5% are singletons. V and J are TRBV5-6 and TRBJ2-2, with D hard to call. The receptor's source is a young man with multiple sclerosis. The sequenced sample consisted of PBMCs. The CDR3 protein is CASSLTSLYTRRSNTGELFF. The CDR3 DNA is TGTGCCAGCAGCTTGACATCTCTCTACACCCGTCGCTCGAACACCGGGGAGCTGTTTTTT.